The clone carrying this T cell receptor (beta chain) has a count of ten or more. TCR beta CDR3 regions were amplified from RNA transcripts. The HTBI primer set served for first-round RT-PCR of the TCR CDR3. Each CDR3 protein is one row after TCRdb ran MiXCR on the multiplex PCR reads. The sample records under 450,000 distinct CDR3 sequences, 13% being singletons. Germline CDR1 SGHRS, CDR2 YFSETQ. The CDR3 length is 14 residues. The V and J ends lost 2 bases and 5 bases, in that order; junction bases with no gene match: 6. The sample belongs to a study of T cells in Graves' hyperthyroidism and ophthalmopathy.

This receptor was identified in a man in his thirties or forties with Graves' hyperthyroidism that later progressed to Graves' ophthalmopathy. The gene calls are TRBV5-1 and TRBJ2-7; 8 bases line up with TRBD1. The sequencing input was blood. CDR3 residues: CASSLETGVNEQYF. The CDR3 DNA is TGCGCCAGCAGCTTAGAGACAGGGGTCAACGAGCAGTACTTC. The full variable domain, in which reference TRBV5-1 and TRBJ2-7 provide the parts outside the CDR3, is KAGVTQTPRYLIKTRGQQVTLSCSPISGHRSVSWYQQTPGQGLQFLFEYFSETQRNKGNFPGRFSGRQFSNSRSEMNVSTLELGDSALYLCASSLETGVNEQYFGPGTRLTVT.